This entry lists 18 T cell receptor beta chains sequenced from one sample in a study of blood T cell repertoires in COVID-19. Data came from immunoSEQ multiplex PCR; TCRdb stores just in-frame clones and leaves some out. The sample has around 64,000 clones, 70% to 80% seen once. The sample consisted of peripheral blood. Receptor source: a man aged 55-75 years with acute or convalescent COVID-19.

The chain uses TRBV4-2 and TRBJ2-2; 10 positions match TRBD2. V was pared by 1 base and J by 1 base, with 0 bases of the junction left unmatched. This CDR3 is 16 amino acids long. From germline, CDR1 is LGHNA and CDR2 YNFKEQ. CDR3 coding DNA: TGTGCCAGCAGCCAAGGGACTAGCGGGAACACCGGGGAGCTGTTTTTT. Amino acid sequence: CASSQGTSGNTGELFF.

In this sample, this clone turned up once. V and J are TRBV4-3 and TRBJ1-2; weak D call: TRBD1 (6 bases). There are 15 residues in the CDR3. The V end lost 0 bases, the J end lost 2 bases, and 10 bases lay between the germline ends. The V gene's germline CDR1 is LGHNA and CDR2 YSLEER. The CDR3 loop reads CASSQDTGFNYGYTF. The DNA for the CDR3 is TGCGCCAGCAGCCAAGATACAGGGTTCAACTATGGCTACACCTTC.

J is TRBJ2-1 and V is TRBV7-2; 9 nucleotides line up with TRBD2. This CDR3 has 16 residues. V trimming: 3 bases; J trimming: 9 bases; junction bases outside the gene matches: 12. Germline CDR1 and CDR2: SGHTA and FQGNSA. The CDR3 here is CASSFVGLAGAGEQFF. For the CDR3, the DNA is TGTGCCAGCAGCTTTGTGGGACTAGCCGGGGCGGGTGAGCAGTTCTTC.

CDR3 loop: CASTGTVFGTEAFF. Written as DNA, the CDR3 is TGTGCCAGCACCGGGACAGTGTTCGGGACTGAAGCTTTCTTT. V usage is TRBV2 and J usage is TRBJ1-1; 7 bases match TRBD1. J lost 5 bases, V lost 7 bases, and 10 bases had no gene match. Per the germline V gene, CDR1 is SNHLY and CDR2 is FYNNEI. The CDR3 runs to 14 residues.

The chain carries TRBV20-1 and TRBJ2-2, with TRBD2 matching 9 bases. Trimming cost V 3 bases and J 5 bases; bases outside gene matches: 4. The CDR3 runs to 14 residues. Germline assignment: CDR1 DFQATT and CDR2 SNEGSKA (reference sequence). The CDR3 nucleotides are TGCAGTGCTAGTAGCGGGAGAAGTACCGGGGAGCTGTTTTTT. It codes for CSASSGRSTGELFF.

The gene calls are TRBV4-2 and TRBJ2-7; 8 bases match TRBD2. V was pared by 4 bases and J by 6 bases, with 26 bases of the junction left unmatched. CDR3 size: 20 residues. The germline V gene encodes CDR1 LGHNA and CDR2 YNFKEQ. CDR3 loop: CASSLQRLWSGGGATTEQYF. The CDR3 DNA follows: TGTGCCAGCAGCCTACAGCGCCTCTGGAGCGGGGGAGGGGCGACTACCGAGCAGTACTTC.

There are a few counts of this clone. The genes are TRBV4-3 and TRBJ2-1; 9 bases agree with TRBD2. Germline loops: CDR1 LGHNA, CDR2 YSLEER. The junction had 5 bases not matched to a gene; V was cut back by 1 base and J by 7 bases. The CDR3 length is 15 residues. The DNA of the CDR3 is TGCGCCAGCAGCCAAGTTCTAGCGGGAATAAATGAGCAGTTCTTC. Protein product: CASSQVLAGINEQFF.

The rearrangement joins TRBV7-8 to TRBJ1-2; D unclear. Per germline, CDR1 SGHVS and CDR2 FQNEAQ. The ends were cut back, 1 base at V and 7 bases at J, with 10 bases in the middle. The CDR3 runs 13 residues. CDR3: CASSLGGNFGYTF. The CDR3, as DNA: TGTGCCAGCAGCTTAGGAGGGAATTTTGGCTACACCTTC.

The chain carries TRBV11-1 and TRBJ2-5; possible D gene TRBD2, 5 bases. The germline gives CDR1 SGHAT, CDR2 FQDESV (reference sequence). Trimming left V 2 bases short and J 5 bases short, with 12 bases between. The CDR3 has 14 residues. For the CDR3, the DNA is TGTGCCAGCAGCTTATCGGCTAGCACGGAGACCCAGTACTTC. As protein: CASSLSASTETQYF.

V usage is TRBV5-1 and J usage is TRBJ2-6, with TRBD1 as a possible D gene (6 bases). V was cut by 7 bases and J by 0 bases, with 14 bases left in between. CDR1 is SGHRS, CDR2 YFSETQ, per germline. The CDR3 is 16 amino acids. CDR3 residues: CASGATGSSGANVLTF. For the CDR3, the DNA is TGCGCCAGCGGGGCGACAGGAAGCTCTGGGGCCAACGTCCTGACTTTC. Full variable domain (rest looked up from reference TRBV5-1 and TRBJ2-6): KAGVTQTPRYLIKTRGQQVTLSCSPISGHRSVSWYQQTPGQGLQFLFEYFSETQRNKGNFPGRFSGRQFSNSRSEMNVSTLELGDSALYLCASGATGSSGANVLTFGAGSRLTVL.

This clone was observed a single time. This sequence joins TRBV19 and TRBJ2-3; TRBD2 agrees at 15 bases. Unmatched junction bases numbered 6, after V lost 4 bases and J lost 1 base. CDR1 and CDR2 (germline): LNHDA, SQIVND (reference sequence). CDR3 length: 18 amino acids. In DNA form, the CDR3 reads TGTGCCAGTAGTAAAGGGACTAGCGGGAGGAGAGGCACAGATACGCAGTATTTT. Residues: CASSKGTSGRRGTDTQYF.

This clone was seen only a few times. The chain has TRBV28 and TRBJ1-1, with D unresolved. V dropped 3 bases and J dropped 10 bases, with 9 bases sitting between them. The CDR3 has 11 residues. CDR1 and CDR2 from the germline V gene are MDHEN and SYDVKM. The DNA for the CDR3 is TGTGCCAGCAGTTTTGGAGGCCTAGCTTTCTTT. This sequence encodes CASSFGGLAFF.

V and J are TRBV9 and TRBJ1-1; D perhaps matches TRBD1 (5 bases). V lost 2 bases to trimming and J lost 5 bases, with 16 bases between them. CDR1 is SGDLS and CDR2 is YYNGEE in the germline V gene. The CDR3 runs to 15 residues. The CDR3 sequence is CASSVGGGRWTEAFF. The CDR3 DNA is TGTGCCAGCAGCGTGGGTGGGGGGAGATGGACTGAAGCTTTCTTT.

J is TRBJ2-1 and V is TRBV6-6; weak D call: TRBD2 (5 bases). CDR1 and CDR2 from the germline V gene are MNHNY and SVGAGI (reference sequence). The CDR3 totals 15 residues. With 5 bases removed from V and 4 bases from J, the gap between germline ends came to 15 bases. The CDR3 region is CASSQGSGFYNEQFF. As DNA, the CDR3 is TGTGCCAGCAGTCAAGGCTCGGGATTTTACAATGAGCAGTTCTTC.

This clone is a singleton in its sample. This rearrangement joins TRBV7-8 to TRBJ2-7; TRBD1 aligns across 7 bases. The germline gives CDR1 SGHVS, CDR2 FQNEAQ. The CDR3 has 13 residues. V lost 5 bases and J lost 3; bases outside the gene matches: 4. Here the CDR3 reads CASSRRDSYEQYF. CDR3 bases: TGTGCCAGCAGCCGCCGGGACAGCTACGAGCAGTACTTC.

This clone was counted a single time. The genes are TRBV11-2 and TRBJ2-1; 8 nucleotides line up with TRBD2. This CDR3 has 15 residues. V lost 2 bases to trimming and J lost 8 bases; unmatched junction nucleotides: 8. Looked up from germline, CDR1 is SGHAT and CDR2 is FQNNGV. The CDR3 nucleotides are TGTGCCAGCAGCTTAAGTTCGGGAGGGCCCTATGAGCAGTTCTTC. Translated, it gives CASSLSSGGPYEQFF.

The rearrangement joins TRBV28 to TRBJ2-7; TRBD2 aligns across 7 bases. This CDR3 spans 13 amino acids. V was clipped by 6 bases and J by 6 bases; unmatched bases: 8. Germline CDR1 and CDR2: MDHEN and SYDVKM. CDR3 protein: CASSPLGGFEQYF. CDR3 in DNA: TGTGCCAGCAGCCCCCTGGGGGGGTTCGAGCAGTACTTC.

The V call is TRBV5-6, the J call TRBJ1-4; 7 bases are a match to TRBD1. CDR1 is SGHDT, CDR2 YYEEEE, per germline. V lost 5 bases to trimming and J lost 5 bases; unmatched junction nucleotides: 6. This CDR3 contains 14 residues. In DNA, the CDR3 is TGTGCCAGCAGGCAGGGGGTCCAAAATGAAAAACTGTTTTTT. Protein sequence: CASRQGVQNEKLFF.